This T cell receptor (beta chain) was sequenced in a study of T-cell reconstitution after alpha-beta-depleted transplantation in children. General study findings and limits: Expanded graft clones numbering several hundred reportedly gave rise to alpha-beta T cells about two months after transplant. From newly produced T cells came most of the T-cell counts and diversity one year after transplant. Some patients' high day-60 TCRbeta diversity was traced to surviving recipient T cells and thymic progenitors.

During its preparation, the TCRbeta library received unique molecular identifiers. In TCRdb, the PCR reads were re-called with MiXCR into one record per CDR3 protein. The sample has about 590,000 distinct CDR3 sequences; around 13% are singletons. This clonotype turned up a few times. Its target is unknown. Unmatched junction bases numbered 1, after V lost 5 bases and J lost 14 bases. This CDR3 spans 10 amino acids. Germline CDR1 SNHLY, CDR2 FYNNEI. This sequence was found in a male patient aged 10-17 years who had a stem cell transplant for acute myeloid leukemia, so the T cells may come from the graft donor. The V gene is TRBV2, the J gene TRBJ2-4; 9 bases are shared with TRBD2. Sequences were derived from PBMCs, mostly from graft donor cells, sampled 360 days after TCRalphabeta/CD19-depleted stem cell transplant. This CDR3 reads CASSLAGEYF. The CDR3, as DNA: TGTGCCAGCAGTTTAGCGGGAGAGTACTTC.